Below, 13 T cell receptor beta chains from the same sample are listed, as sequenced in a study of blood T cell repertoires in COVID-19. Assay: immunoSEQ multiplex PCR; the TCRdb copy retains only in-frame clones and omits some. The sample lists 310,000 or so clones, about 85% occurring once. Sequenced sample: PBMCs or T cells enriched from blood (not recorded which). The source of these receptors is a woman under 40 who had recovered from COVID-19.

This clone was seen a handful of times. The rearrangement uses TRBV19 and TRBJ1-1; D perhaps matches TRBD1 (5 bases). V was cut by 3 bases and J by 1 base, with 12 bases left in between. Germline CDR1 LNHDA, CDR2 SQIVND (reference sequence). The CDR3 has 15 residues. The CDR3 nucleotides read TGTGCCAGTAGTATCTACCATAGGGGGAACACTGAAGCTTTCTTT. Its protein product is CASSIYHRGNTEAFF.

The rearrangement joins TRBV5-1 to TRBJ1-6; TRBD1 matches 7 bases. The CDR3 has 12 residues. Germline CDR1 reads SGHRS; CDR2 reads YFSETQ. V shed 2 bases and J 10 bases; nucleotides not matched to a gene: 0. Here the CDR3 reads CASSLGGSPLHF. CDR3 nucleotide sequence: TGCGCCAGCAGCTTAGGGGGCTCACCCCTCCACTTT.

CDR3 amino acids: CASSVGTVNQPQHF. The CDR3 nucleotides are TGCGCCAGCAGCGTGGGGACAGTCAATCAGCCCCAGCATTTT. This chain links TRBV4-1 with TRBJ1-5, with TRBD1 matching 7 bases. Unmatched junction bases numbered 4, after V lost 5 bases and J lost 3 bases. Germline V gene sequence: CDR1 MGHRA, CDR2 YSYEKL. This CDR3 is built from 14 residues.

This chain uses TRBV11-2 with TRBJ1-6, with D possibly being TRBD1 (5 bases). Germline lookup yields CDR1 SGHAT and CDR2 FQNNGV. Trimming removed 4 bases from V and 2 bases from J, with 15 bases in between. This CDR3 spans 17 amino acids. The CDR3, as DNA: TGTGCCAGCAGCTCCCCGCGGGGGGTGGCCTATAATTCACCCCTCCACTTT. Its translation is CASSSPRGVAYNSPLHF. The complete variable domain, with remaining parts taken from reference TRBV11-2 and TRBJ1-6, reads EAGVAQSPRYKIIEKRQSVAFWCNPISGHATLYWYQQILGQGPKLLIQFQNNGVVDDSQLPKDRFSAERLKGVDSTLKIQPAKLEDSAVYLCASSSPRGVAYNSPLHFGNGTRLTVT.

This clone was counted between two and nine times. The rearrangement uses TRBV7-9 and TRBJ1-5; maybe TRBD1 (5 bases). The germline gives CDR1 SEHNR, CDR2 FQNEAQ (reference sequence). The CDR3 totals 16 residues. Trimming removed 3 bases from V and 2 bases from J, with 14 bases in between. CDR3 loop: CASSFGGGDGNQPQHF. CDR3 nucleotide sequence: TGTGCCAGCAGCTTTGGGGGAGGGGATGGCAATCAGCCCCAGCATTTT.

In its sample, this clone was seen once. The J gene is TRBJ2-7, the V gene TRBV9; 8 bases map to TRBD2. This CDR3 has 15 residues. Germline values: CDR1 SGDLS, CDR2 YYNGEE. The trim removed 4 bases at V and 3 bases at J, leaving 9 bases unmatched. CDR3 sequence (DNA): TGTGCCAGCAGCCTGCGGGGGGACCGAGACTACGAGCAGTACTTC. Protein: CASSLRGDRDYEQYF.

The CDR3 loop is CASSITRGGGTDTQYF. CDR3 sequence (DNA): TGTGCCAGTAGTATCACACGGGGGGGCGGCACAGATACGCAGTATTTT. The genes are TRBV19 and TRBJ2-3, with TRBD2 identical over 8 bases. Unmatched junction bases numbered 6, after V lost 3 bases and J lost 1 base. The CDR3 extends over 16 amino acids. From germline, CDR1 is LNHDA and CDR2 SQIVND (reference sequence).

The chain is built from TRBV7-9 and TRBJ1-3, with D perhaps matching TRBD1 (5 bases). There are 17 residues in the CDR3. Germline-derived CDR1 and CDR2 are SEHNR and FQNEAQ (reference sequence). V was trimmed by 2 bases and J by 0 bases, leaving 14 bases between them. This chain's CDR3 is CASSLWDSGHSGNTIYF. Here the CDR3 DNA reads TGTGCCAGCAGCTTATGGGACTCGGGCCACTCTGGAAACACCATATATTTT.

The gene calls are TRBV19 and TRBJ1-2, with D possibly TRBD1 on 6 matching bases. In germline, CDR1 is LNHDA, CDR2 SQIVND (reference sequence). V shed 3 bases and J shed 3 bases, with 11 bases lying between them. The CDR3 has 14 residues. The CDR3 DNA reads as TGTGCCAGTAGTATTACAGGGACGCACTATGGCTACACCTTC. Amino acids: CASSITGTHYGYTF.

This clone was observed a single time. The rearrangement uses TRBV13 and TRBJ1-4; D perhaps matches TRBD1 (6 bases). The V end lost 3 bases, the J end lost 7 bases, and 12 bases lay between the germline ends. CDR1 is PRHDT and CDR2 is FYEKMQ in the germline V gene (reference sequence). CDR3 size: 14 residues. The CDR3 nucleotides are TGTGCCAGCAGCTTTGGGGCAGGGGCTGAAAAACTGTTTTTT. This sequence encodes CASSFGAGAEKLFF.

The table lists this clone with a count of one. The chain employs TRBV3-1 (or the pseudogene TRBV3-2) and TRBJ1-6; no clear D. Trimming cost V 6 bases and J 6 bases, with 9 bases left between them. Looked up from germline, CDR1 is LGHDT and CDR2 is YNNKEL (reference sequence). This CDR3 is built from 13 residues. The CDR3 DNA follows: TGTGCCAGCAGGCGGGCAGGTAATTCACCCCTCCACTTT. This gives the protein CASRRAGNSPLHF.

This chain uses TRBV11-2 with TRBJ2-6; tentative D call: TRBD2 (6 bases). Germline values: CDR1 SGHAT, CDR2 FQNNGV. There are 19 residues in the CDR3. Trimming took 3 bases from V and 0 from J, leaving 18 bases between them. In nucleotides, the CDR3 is TGTGCCAGCAGCTTCGCTCGAGGAGGGTTCTACTCTGGGGCCAACGTCCTGACTTTC. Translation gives CASSFARGGFYSGANVLTF.

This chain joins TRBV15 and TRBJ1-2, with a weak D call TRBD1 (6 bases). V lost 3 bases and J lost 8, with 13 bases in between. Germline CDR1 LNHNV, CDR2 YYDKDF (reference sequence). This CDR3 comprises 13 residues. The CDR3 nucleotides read TGTGCCACCAGCAGTCTTACAGGGATGGGCTACACCTTC. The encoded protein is CATSSLTGMGYTF.